The 26 T cell receptor beta chains below were found in one sample sequenced in a study of beta chain features in type 1 diabetes. What was sequenced were expressed TCRB transcripts, since all of the isolated RNA had been reverse transcribed. Libraries were prepared by immunoSEQ multiplex PCR; TCRdb keeps only in-frame clonotypes and omits some of them. The sample has around 180,000 clones, 10% to 15% seen once. Source material: central memory CD4+ T cells from blood. The receptors stem from a woman between 18 and 29 years old in good health.

The chain links TRBV4-1 to TRBJ1-2, with 7 positions matching TRBD1. The V gene's germline CDR1 is MGHRA and CDR2 YSYEKL. CDR3 size: 12 residues. V shed 1 base and J 8 bases; nucleotides not matched to a gene: 1. The CDR3 bases are TGCGCCAGCAGCCAAGGAGGGGGCGGCTACACCTTC. Encoded protein: CASSQGGGGYTF.

The chain links TRBV29-1 to TRBJ1-2, with a weak D call TRBD1 (6 bases). The CDR3 contains 15 residues. V shed 6 bases and J shed 4 bases, with 21 bases lying between them. Germline V lookup: CDR1 SQVTM, CDR2 ANQGSEA. The CDR3 here is CSVTAAGTQSYGYTF. CDR3 nucleotides: TGCAGCGTGACTGCCGCCGGGACACAGAGCTATGGCTACACCTTC.

The rearrangement joins TRBV7-2 to TRBJ2-1; D is perhaps TRBD1 (6 bases). Trimming stripped 1 base from V and 9 bases from J, with 16 bases between. Per germline, CDR1 SGHTA and CDR2 FQGNSA. This CDR3 comprises 15 residues. This chain's CDR3 is CASSLDGGRGGEQFF. CDR3 DNA: TGTGCCAGCAGCTTAGATGGAGGCAGGGGTGGTGAGCAGTTCTTC.

This clone appeared a few times. The chain has TRBV6-5 and TRBJ2-6; D not resolved. The V gene lost 5 bases and the J gene lost 5 bases, with 7 bases spanning the gap. The CDR3 covers 13 residues. The germline gives CDR1 MNHEY, CDR2 SVGAGI. The CDR3 region is CASSADRANVLTF. The CDR3 region has the DNA TGTGCCAGCAGTGCCGACAGGGCCAACGTCCTGACTTTC.

This rearrangement joins TRBV28 to TRBJ1-2; 9 bases are shared with TRBD1. V dropped 4 bases and J dropped 8; count of bases not matched to a gene: 14. The CDR3 sequence is 16 residues long. From germline, CDR1 is MDHEN and CDR2 SYDVKM. CDR3 region: CASSSFSGTGSNGYTF. DNA for the CDR3: TGTGCCAGCAGTTCATTTTCCGGGACAGGGAGTAACGGCTACACCTTC.

The rearrangement joins TRBV6-1 to TRBJ1-5, with D tentatively TRBD1 (6 bases). Germline values: CDR1 MNHNS, CDR2 SASEGT. This CDR3 has 13 amino acids. Trimming pared 5 bases from V and 6 bases from J, leaving 11 bases between. In DNA form, the CDR3 reads TGTGCCAGCAGTATTGTGGACAGTCAGCCCCAGCATTTT. As protein: CASSIVDSQPQHF.

V is TRBV11-2 and J is TRBJ2-7; 12 positions agree with TRBD2. Germline lookup yields CDR1 SGHAT and CDR2 FQNNGV. Germline trimming cut 6 bases from V and 3 bases from J; bases unmatched to any gene: 6. The CDR3 runs to 15 residues. Here the CDR3 DNA reads TGTGCCAGCAGTCGTCTGACTAGCGGGGGCTACGAGCAGTACTTC. This encodes CASSRLTSGGYEQYF.

This clone showed up many times. One end of the junction varies from germline; a read error may be responsible. This chain joins TRBV29-1 and TRBJ1-1; no clear D gene. The CDR3 is 8 amino acids. The germline V gene encodes CDR1 SQVTM and CDR2 ANQGSEA. DNA of the CDR3: TGTATTTCCACTGAAGCTTTCTTT. It specifies CISTEAFF.

The chain carries TRBV5-6 and TRBJ2-5; 10 bases agree with TRBD1. Germline trimming cut 4 bases from V and 5 bases from J; bases unmatched to any gene: 8. This CDR3 is built from 15 residues. The germline gives CDR1 SGHDT, CDR2 YYEEEE. The CDR3 reads CASSARDRGTETQYF. In DNA form, the CDR3 reads TGTGCCAGCAGCGCCCGGGACAGGGGTACGGAGACCCAGTACTTC.

The chain is built from TRBV2 and TRBJ1-5; 7 nucleotides agree with TRBD1. The CDR3 has 16 residues. Per germline, CDR1 SNHLY and CDR2 FYNNEI. The V segment lost 4 bases and the J segment 4 bases; nucleotides outside the gene matches: 10. The CDR3 protein is CASSGTGTEINQPQHF. DNA for the CDR3: TGTGCCAGCAGTGGAACCGGGACAGAGATAAATCAGCCCCAGCATTTT.

This clone came up a few times. The chain employs TRBV7-3 and TRBJ2-6; 12 bases agree with TRBD1. The V and J ends lost 4 bases and 0 bases, in that order; junction bases with no gene match: 7. CDR1 SGHTA and CDR2 FQGTGA come from the germline V gene. This CDR3 has 19 amino acids. The CDR3, as DNA: TGTGCCAGCAGCTCCCCGGGACAGGGGGCGATCTCTGGGGCCAACGTCCTGACTTTC. Translated, it gives CASSSPGQGAISGANVLTF.

The chain is built from TRBV6-1 and TRBJ2-3; D is unclear. The CDR3 is 15 amino acids. CDR1 is MNHNS, CDR2 SASEGT, per germline. Deletions cut 3 bases from V and 2 bases from J, with 12 bases between. CDR3 loop: CASSESAPITDTQYF. The CDR3 nucleotides read TGTGCCAGCAGTGAGTCAGCGCCCATCACAGATACGCAGTATTTT.

This clone was seen more than once but under ten times. The V and J genes are TRBV9 and TRBJ2-2; 7 nucleotides agree with TRBD1. The CDR3 is 18 amino acids. The junction had 12 bases not matched to a gene; V was cut back by 0 bases and J by 4 bases. The V gene's germline CDR1 is SGDLS and CDR2 YYNGEE. The CDR3 DNA reads as TGTGCCAGCAGCGTAGGGACAGGAAGAGGCCTACTCACCGGGGAGCTGTTTTTT. Protein sequence: CASSVGTGRGLLTGELFF.

This clone has more than one count but fewer than ten. The chain uses TRBV7-8 and TRBJ1-1; D remains unclear. The CDR3 has 11 residues. The V end was cut by 5 bases, the J end by 1 base, with 2 bases between. Germline V gene sequence: CDR1 SGHVS, CDR2 FQNEAQ. In DNA, the CDR3 is TGTGCCAGCAGCCAGAACACTGAAGCTTTCTTT. Amino acids: CASSQNTEAFF.

This clone has just a few counts. The chain is built from TRBV7-2 and TRBJ2-7; 7 nucleotides line up with TRBD1. Germline V gene sequence: CDR1 SGHTA, CDR2 FQGNSA. This CDR3 comprises 15 residues. V was clipped by 1 base and J by 4 bases; unmatched bases: 7. CDR3 residues: CASSLGWTGGYEQYF. In DNA, the CDR3 is TGTGCCAGCAGCTTAGGCTGGACAGGAGGTTACGAGCAGTACTTC.

V gene TRBV7-9 combines with J gene TRBJ1-1, with 7 positions matching TRBD1. Germline V gene lookup returns CDR1 SEHNR and CDR2 FQNEAQ (reference sequence). V lost 5 bases, J lost 5 bases, and 14 bases stayed unmatched. The CDR3 extends over 16 amino acids. This chain's CDR3 is CASSLRQGSFWTEAFF. For the CDR3, the DNA is TGTGCCAGCAGCCTCCGACAGGGATCTTTTTGGACTGAAGCTTTCTTT.

Only a few counts were recorded for this clone. V is TRBV11-3 and J is TRBJ2-1, with TRBD2 as a possible D gene (6 bases). The germline V gene encodes CDR1 SGHNT and CDR2 YENEEA. The ends were cut back, 3 bases at V and 5 bases at J, with 14 bases in the middle. This CDR3 is built from 15 residues. CDR3 bases: TGTGCCAGCAGCTTGGGGACTCTCACCAACAATGAGCAGTTCTTC. This encodes CASSLGTLTNNEQFF.

The chain combines TRBV2 with TRBJ1-2; the D gene is possibly TRBD1 (5 bases). The ends were cut back, 11 bases at V and 6 bases at J, with 16 bases in the middle. Germline CDR1 is SNHLY and CDR2 is FYNNEI. The CDR3 totals 12 residues. DNA of the CDR3: TGTGCCGTCAGTGCAGGGCTCGATGGCTACACCTTC. It specifies CAVSAGLDGYTF.

The CDR3 nucleotides read TGCGCCAGCAGCCCAGGACAGGGAAACGCAGATACGCAGTATTTT. This sequence encodes CASSPGQGNADTQYF. The rearrangement links TRBV5-1 to TRBJ2-3, with TRBD1 identical over 8 bases. This CDR3 region has 15 residues. With V trimmed by 4 bases and J by 4 bases, 8 bases remained unmatched. Per germline, CDR1 SGHRS and CDR2 YFSETQ. The entire variable domain, with the rest obtained from reference TRBV5-1 and TRBJ2-3, is as follows: KAGVTQTPRYLIKTRGQQVTLSCSPISGHRSVSWYQQTPGQGLQFLFEYFSETQRNKGNFPGRFSGRQFSNSRSEMNVSTLELGDSALYLCASSPGQGNADTQYFGPGTRLTVL.

The chain uses TRBV15 and TRBJ2-7; D may be TRBD2 (6 bases). From germline, CDR1 is LNHNV and CDR2 YYDKDF (reference sequence). This CDR3 has 15 amino acids. With 1 base removed from V and 5 bases from J, the gap between germline ends came to 15 bases. The CDR3 spells CATSRAEGRSDEQYF. CDR3 sequence (DNA): TGTGCCACCAGCAGAGCGGAGGGCCGTTCCGACGAGCAGTACTTC.

This clone showed up just a few times. The rearrangement joins TRBV11-2 to TRBJ2-5; D call uncertain. Germline lookup yields CDR1 SGHAT and CDR2 FQNNGV. V was shortened by 4 bases and J by 0 bases, with 3 bases between the two germline ends. The CDR3 is made up of 12 amino acids. The CDR3 region is CASSSYQETQYF. DNA of the CDR3: TGTGCCAGCAGCTCGTACCAAGAGACCCAGTACTTC.

This clone was detected a few times. The J gene is TRBJ1-2, the V gene TRBV28, with TRBD1 identical over 10 bases. The CDR3 length is 13 residues. The germline V gene encodes CDR1 MDHEN and CDR2 SYDVKM. The trim removed 6 bases at V and 4 bases at J, leaving 2 bases unmatched. CDR3: CASRGDRGYGYTF. CDR3 in DNA: TGTGCCAGCAGGGGGGACAGGGGCTATGGCTACACCTTC.

This clone was seen a handful of times. This chain uses TRBV28 with TRBJ2-7, with TRBD1 identical over 8 bases. This CDR3 comprises 13 residues. V gave up 11 bases and J gave up 3 bases; unmatched junction bases: 9. CDR1 MDHEN and CDR2 SYDVKM come from the germline V gene. This chain's CDR3 is CAGGGQGGYEQYF. The CDR3 DNA reads TGTGCCGGGGGAGGACAGGGCGGCTACGAGCAGTACTTC.

The chain carries TRBV20-1 and TRBJ1-1, with a possible D match to TRBD1 (6 bases). V lost 6 bases and J 6 bases, leaving 8 bases between the germline ends. Germline lookup yields CDR1 DFQATT and CDR2 SNEGSKA (reference sequence). The CDR3 runs to 10 residues. CDR3 loop: CSATGPEAFF. CDR3 nucleotides: TGCAGTGCCACAGGGCCTGAAGCTTTCTTT.

The chain has TRBV5-1 and TRBJ2-3; 8 positions match TRBD1. The length of the CDR3 is 16 residues. V lost 0 bases, J lost 4 bases, and 7 bases stayed unmatched. The V gene's germline CDR1 is SGHRS and CDR2 YFSETQ. The CDR3 nucleotides are TGCGCCAGCAGCTTGGCCAGTCAGGGGGCATCAGATACGCAGTATTTT. Translation gives CASSLASQGASDTQYF.

The rearrangement joins TRBV9 to TRBJ2-7; tentatively, D is TRBD1 (6 bases). Trimming took 1 base from V and 2 from J, leaving 10 bases between them. The V gene's germline CDR1 is SGDLS and CDR2 YYNGEE. This CDR3 region has 14 residues. This CDR3 is CASSVRQEPYEQYF. The CDR3 bases are TGTGCCAGCAGCGTACGACAGGAACCCTACGAGCAGTACTTC.